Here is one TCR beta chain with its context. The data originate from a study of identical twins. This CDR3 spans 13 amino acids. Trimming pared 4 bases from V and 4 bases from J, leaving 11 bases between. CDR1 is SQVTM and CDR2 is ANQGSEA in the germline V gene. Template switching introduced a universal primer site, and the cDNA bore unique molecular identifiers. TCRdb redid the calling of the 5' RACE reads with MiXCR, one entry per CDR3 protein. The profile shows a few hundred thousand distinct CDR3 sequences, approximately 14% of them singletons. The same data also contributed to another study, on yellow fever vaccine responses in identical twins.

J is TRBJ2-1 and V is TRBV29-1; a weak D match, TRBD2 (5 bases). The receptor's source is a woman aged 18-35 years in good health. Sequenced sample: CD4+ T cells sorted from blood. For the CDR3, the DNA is TGCAGCGTTGGGCGGGCTACTTACAATGAGCAGTTCTTC. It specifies CSVGRATYNEQFF.